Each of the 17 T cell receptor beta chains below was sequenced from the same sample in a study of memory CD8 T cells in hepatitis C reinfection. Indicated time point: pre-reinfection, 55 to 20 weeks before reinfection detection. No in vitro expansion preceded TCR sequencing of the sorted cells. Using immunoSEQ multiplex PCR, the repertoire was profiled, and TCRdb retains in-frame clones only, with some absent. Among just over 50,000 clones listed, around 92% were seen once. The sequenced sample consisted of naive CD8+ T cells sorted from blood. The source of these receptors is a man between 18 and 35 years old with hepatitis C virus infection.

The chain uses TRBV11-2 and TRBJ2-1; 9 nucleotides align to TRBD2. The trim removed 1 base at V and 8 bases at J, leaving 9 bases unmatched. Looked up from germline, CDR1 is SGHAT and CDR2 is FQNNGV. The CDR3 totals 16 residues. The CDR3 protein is CASSLGSLAGRYEQFF. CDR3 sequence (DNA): TGTGCCAGCAGCTTAGGGTCCCTAGCGGGGAGGTATGAGCAGTTCTTC.

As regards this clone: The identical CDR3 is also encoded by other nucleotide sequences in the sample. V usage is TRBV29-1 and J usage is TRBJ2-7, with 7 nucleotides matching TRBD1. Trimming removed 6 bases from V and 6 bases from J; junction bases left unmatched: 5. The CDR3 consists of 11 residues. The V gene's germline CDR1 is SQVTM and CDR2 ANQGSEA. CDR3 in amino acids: CSVRDSGEQYF. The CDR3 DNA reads TGCAGCGTCAGGGACAGCGGCGAGCAGTACTTC.

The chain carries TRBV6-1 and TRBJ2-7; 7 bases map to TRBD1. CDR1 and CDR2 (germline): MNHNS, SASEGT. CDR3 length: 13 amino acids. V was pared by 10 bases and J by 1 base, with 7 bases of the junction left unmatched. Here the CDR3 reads CAIKGASSYEQYF. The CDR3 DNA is TGTGCCATCAAGGGGGCCTCTTCCTACGAGCAGTACTTC.

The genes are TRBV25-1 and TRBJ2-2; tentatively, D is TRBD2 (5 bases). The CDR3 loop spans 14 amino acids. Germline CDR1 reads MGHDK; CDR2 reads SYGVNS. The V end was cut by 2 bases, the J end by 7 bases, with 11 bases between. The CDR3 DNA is TGTGCCAGCAGTGAAGAGGCTAGCCTCGGGGAGCTGTTTTTT. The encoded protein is CASSEEASLGELFF.

The DNA of the CDR3 is TGTGCCAGCAGCTCGGGGACAGGGGGATATAATTCACCCCTCCACTTT. Protein sequence: CASSSGTGGYNSPLHF. The J gene is TRBJ1-6, the V gene TRBV5-4; 11 positions agree with TRBD1. J was trimmed by 4 bases and V by 3 bases; bases with no gene match: 3. This CDR3 contains 16 residues. CDR1 SGHNT and CDR2 YYREEE come from the germline V gene (reference sequence).

The CDR3 loop reads CASSIRAADIQYF. The CDR3 region has the DNA TGTGCCAGCAGTATCAGAGCGGCGGACATTCAGTACTTC. The gene calls are TRBV6-5 and TRBJ2-4, with D possibly being TRBD2 (5 bases). The germline V gene has CDR1 MNHEY and CDR2 SVGAGI. V dropped 5 bases and J dropped 8 bases, with 13 bases sitting between them. The CDR3 runs 13 residues.

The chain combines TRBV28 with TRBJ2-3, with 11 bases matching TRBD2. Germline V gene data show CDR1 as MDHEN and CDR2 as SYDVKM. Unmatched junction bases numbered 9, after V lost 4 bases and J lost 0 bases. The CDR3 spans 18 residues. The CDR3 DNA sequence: TGTGCCAGCAGTTCCCAACTAAGGACTAGCGGGAGCACAGATACGCAGTATTTT. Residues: CASSSQLRTSGSTDTQYF.

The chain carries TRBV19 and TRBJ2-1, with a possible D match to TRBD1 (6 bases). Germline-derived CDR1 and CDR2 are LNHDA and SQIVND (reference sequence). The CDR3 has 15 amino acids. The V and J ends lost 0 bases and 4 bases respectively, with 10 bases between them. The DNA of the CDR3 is TGTGCCAGTAGTATAGATCTTGACAGGTACAATGAGCAGTTCTTC. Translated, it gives CASSIDLDRYNEQFF.

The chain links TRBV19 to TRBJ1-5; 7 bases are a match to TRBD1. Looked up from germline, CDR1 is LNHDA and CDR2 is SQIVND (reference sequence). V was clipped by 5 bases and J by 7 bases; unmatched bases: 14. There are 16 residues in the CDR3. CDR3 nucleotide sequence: TGTGCCAGTAGTTCAGCGACAGGGTGGTATGGACAGCCCCAGCATTTT. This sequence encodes CASSSATGWYGQPQHF.

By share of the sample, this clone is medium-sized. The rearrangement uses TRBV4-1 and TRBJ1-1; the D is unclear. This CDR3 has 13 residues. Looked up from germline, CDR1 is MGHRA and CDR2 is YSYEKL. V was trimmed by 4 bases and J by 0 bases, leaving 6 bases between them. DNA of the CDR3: TGCGCCAGCAGCCCAGTCATGAACACTGAAGCTTTCTTT. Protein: CASSPVMNTEAFF.

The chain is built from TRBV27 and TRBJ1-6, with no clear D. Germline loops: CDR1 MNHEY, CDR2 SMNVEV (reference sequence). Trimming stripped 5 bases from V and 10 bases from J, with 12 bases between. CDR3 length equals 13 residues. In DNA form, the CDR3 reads TGTGCCAGCAGTCCGCCAGGAAGGTCACCCCTCCACTTT. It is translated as CASSPPGRSPLHF.

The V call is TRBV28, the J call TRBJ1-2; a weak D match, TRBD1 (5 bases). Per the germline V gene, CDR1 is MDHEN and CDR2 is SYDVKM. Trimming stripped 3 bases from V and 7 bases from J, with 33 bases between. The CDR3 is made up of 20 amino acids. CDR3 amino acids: CASSFLSTSGGKKMGVGYTF. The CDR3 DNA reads TGTGCCAGCAGTTTCTTGTCGACTAGCGGGGGGAAGAAAATGGGTGTTGGCTACACCTTC.

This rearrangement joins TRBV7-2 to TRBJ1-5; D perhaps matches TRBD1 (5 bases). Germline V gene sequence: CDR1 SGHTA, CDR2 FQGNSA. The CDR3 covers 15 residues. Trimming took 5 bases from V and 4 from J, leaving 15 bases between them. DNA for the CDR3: TGTGCCAGCAGCCGTTACTTGGGGACTAATCAGCCCCAGCATTTT. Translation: CASSRYLGTNQPQHF.

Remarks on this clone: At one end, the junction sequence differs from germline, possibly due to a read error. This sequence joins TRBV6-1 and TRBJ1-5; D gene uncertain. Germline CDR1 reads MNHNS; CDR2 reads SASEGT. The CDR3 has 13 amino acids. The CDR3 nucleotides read TGTGCCAGCAGTGAATTTAGCGATCAGCCCCAGCATTTT. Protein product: CASSEFSDQPQHF.

CDR3 in DNA: TGCAGCGTTGAACCGTCGGGAGACCAAGAGACCCAGTACTTC. Protein product: CSVEPSGDQETQYF. The rearrangement joins TRBV29-1 to TRBJ2-5, with a possible D match to TRBD2 (6 bases). The CDR3 length is 14 residues. V was pared by 2 bases and J by 0 bases, with 10 bases between. From germline, CDR1 is SQVTM and CDR2 ANQGSEA.

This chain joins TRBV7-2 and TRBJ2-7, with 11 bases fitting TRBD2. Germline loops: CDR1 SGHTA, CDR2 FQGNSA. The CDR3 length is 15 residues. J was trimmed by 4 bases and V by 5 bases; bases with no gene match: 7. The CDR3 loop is CASSTDASGGYEQYV. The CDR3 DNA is TGTGCCAGCAGCACGGACGCTAGCGGGGGGTACGAGCAGTACGTC.

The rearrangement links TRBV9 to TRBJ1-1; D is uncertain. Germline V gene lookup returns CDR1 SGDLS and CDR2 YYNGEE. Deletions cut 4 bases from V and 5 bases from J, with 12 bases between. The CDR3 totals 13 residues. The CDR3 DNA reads TGTGCCAGCAGCCCCCATGGGGAGACTGAAGCTTTCTTT. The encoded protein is CASSPHGETEAFF.